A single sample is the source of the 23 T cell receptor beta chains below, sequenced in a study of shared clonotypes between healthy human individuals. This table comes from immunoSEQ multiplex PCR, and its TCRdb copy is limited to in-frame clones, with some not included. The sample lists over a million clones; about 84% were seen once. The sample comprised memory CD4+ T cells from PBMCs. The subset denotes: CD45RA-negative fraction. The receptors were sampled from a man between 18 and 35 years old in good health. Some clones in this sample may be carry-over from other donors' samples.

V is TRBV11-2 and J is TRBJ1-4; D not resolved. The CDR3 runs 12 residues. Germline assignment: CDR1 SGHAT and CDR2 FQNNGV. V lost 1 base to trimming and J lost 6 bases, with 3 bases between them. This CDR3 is CASSLVDEKLFF. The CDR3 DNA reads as TGTGCCAGCAGCTTAGTTGATGAAAAACTGTTTTTT.

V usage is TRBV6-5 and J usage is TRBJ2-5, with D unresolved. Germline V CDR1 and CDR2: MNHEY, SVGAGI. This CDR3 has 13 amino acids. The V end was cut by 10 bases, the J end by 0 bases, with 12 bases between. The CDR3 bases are TGTGCCACCTCCCGGCAGGACCAAGAGACCCAGTACTTC. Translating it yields CATSRQDQETQYF.

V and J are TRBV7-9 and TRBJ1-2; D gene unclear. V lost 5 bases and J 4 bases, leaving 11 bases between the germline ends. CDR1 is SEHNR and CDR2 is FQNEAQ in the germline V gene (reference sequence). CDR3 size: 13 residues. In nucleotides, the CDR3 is TGTGCCAGCAGCCAAGAAATATCCTATGGCTACACCTTC. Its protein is CASSQEISYGYTF.

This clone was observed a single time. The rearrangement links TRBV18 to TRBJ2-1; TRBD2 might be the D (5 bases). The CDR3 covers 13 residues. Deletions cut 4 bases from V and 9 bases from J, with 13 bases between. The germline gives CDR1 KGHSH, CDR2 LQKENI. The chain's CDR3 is CASSLHPGSEQFF. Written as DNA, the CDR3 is TGTGCCAGCTCACTACACCCGGGGTCTGAGCAGTTCTTC.

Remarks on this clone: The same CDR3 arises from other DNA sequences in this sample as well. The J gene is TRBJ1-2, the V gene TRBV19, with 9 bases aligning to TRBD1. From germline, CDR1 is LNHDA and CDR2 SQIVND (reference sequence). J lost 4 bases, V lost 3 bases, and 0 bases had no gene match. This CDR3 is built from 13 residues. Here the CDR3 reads CASSMGQGYGYTF. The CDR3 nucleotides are TGTGCCAGTAGTATGGGACAGGGCTATGGCTACACCTTC.

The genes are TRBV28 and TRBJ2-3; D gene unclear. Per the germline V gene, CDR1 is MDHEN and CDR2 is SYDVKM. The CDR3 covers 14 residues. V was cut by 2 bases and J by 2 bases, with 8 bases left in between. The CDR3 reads CASSLGLITDTQYF. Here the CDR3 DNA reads TGTGCCAGCAGTTTAGGGCTAATCACAGATACGCAGTATTTT.

The CDR3 reads CASSFGTEYGYTF. The CDR3 DNA reads TGTGCCAGCAGCTTTGGGACAGAGTATGGCTACACCTTC. This rearrangement joins TRBV4-2 to TRBJ1-2, with 7 positions matching TRBD1. Germline trimming cut 5 bases from V and 5 bases from J; bases unmatched to any gene: 5. Germline-derived CDR1 and CDR2 are LGHNA and YNFKEQ. The CDR3 runs 13 residues.

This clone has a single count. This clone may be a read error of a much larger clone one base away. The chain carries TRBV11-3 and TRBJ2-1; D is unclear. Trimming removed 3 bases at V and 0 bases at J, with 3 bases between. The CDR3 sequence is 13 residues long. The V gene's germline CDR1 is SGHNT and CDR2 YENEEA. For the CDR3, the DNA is TGTGCCAGCAGCTTCAACTCCTACAATGAGCAGTTCTTC. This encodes CASSFNSYNEQFF.

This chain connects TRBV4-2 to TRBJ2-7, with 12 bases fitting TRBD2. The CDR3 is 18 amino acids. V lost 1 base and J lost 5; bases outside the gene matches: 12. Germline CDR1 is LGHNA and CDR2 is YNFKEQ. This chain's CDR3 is CASSQGRLAGGPLDEQYF. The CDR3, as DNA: TGTGCCAGCAGCCAAGGGCGGCTAGCGGGAGGGCCTCTGGACGAGCAGTACTTC.

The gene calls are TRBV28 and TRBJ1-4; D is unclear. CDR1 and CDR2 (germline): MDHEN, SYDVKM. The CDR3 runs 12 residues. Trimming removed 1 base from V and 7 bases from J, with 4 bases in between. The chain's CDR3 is CASSLYREKLFF. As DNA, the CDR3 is TGTGCCAGCAGTTTATATCGTGAAAAACTGTTTTTT.

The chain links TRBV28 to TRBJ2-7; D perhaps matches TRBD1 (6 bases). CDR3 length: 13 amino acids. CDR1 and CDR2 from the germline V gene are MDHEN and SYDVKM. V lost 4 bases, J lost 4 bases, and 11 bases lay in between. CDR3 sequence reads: CASSSYTGYEQYF. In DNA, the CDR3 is TGTGCCAGCAGTTCATATACAGGGTACGAGCAGTACTTC.

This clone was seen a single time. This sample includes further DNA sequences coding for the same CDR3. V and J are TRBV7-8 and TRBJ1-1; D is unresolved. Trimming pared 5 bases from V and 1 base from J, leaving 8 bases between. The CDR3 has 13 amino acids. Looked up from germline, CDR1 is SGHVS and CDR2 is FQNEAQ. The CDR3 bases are TGTGCCAGCAGCATCCGGGGGAACACTGAAGCTTTCTTT. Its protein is CASSIRGNTEAFF.

The CDR3 bases are TGTGCCTGGAGCCCAAGGAGGGAAACTGAAGCTTTCTTT. Translation gives CAWSPRRETEAFF. The chain recombines TRBV30 with TRBJ1-1; no firm D call. Trimming left V 3 bases short and J 5 bases short, with 13 bases between. Germline V gene lookup returns CDR1 GTSNPN and CDR2 SVGIG (reference sequence). The CDR3 length is 13 residues.

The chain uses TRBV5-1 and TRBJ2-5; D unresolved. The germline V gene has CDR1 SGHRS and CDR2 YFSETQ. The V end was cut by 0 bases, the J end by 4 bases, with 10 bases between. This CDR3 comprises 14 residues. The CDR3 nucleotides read TGCGCCAGCAGCTTGGGGGTAATAGGAGAGACCCAGTACTTC. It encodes CASSLGVIGETQYF.

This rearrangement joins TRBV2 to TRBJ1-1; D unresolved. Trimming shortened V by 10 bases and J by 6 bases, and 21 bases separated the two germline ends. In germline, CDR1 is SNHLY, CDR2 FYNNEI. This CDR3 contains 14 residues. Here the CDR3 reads CATLPRSPGSEAFF. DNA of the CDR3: TGTGCCACCCTACCACGTTCCCCCGGTTCTGAAGCTTTCTTT.

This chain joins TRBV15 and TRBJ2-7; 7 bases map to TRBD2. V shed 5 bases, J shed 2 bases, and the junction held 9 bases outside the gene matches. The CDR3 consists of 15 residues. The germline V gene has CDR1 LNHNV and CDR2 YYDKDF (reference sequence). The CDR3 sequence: CATSYASGSPYEQYF. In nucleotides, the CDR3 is TGTGCCACCAGCTACGCTAGCGGCTCCCCCTACGAGCAGTACTTC.

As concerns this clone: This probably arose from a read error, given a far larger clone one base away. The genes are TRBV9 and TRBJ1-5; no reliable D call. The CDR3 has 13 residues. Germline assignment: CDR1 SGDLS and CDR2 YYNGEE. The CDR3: CASSVGSGQPRHF. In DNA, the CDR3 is TGTGCCAGCAGCGTAGGTTCCGGTCAGCCCCGGCATTTT.

CDR3 DNA: TGTGCCAGCAGTTTCGGGGGAAGGACCGGGGAGCTGTTTTTT. Translating gives CASSFGGRTGELFF. This rearrangement joins TRBV28 to TRBJ2-2, with D tentatively TRBD2 (6 bases). Trimming cost V 3 bases and J 5 bases, with 10 bases left between them. CDR1 is MDHEN and CDR2 is SYDVKM in the germline V gene. The CDR3 runs 14 residues. Full variable domain (rest looked up from reference TRBV28 and TRBJ2-2): DVKVTQSSRYLVKRTGEKVFLECVQDMDHENMFWYRQDPGLGLRLIYFSYDVKMKEKGDIPEGYSVSREKKERFSLILESASTNQTSMYLCASSFGGRTGELFFGEGSRLTVL.

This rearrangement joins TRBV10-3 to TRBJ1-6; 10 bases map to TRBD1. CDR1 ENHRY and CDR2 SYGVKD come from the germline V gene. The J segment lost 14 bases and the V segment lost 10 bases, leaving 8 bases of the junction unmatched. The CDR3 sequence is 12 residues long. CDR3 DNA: TGTGCCAGCAGACAGGGGGCAGCTACCCTCCACTTT. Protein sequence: CASRQGAATLHF.

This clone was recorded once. CDR3 sequence reads: CASSQVRPGRAIEQYF. The CDR3 coding sequence is TGTGCCAGCAGCCAAGTACGTCCCGGGAGGGCCATCGAGCAGTACTTC. The chain uses TRBV5-4 and TRBJ2-7; 8 bases agree with TRBD2. CDR3 length: 16 residues. The ends lost 4 bases at V and 6 bases at J; junction bases unmatched: 15. Germline-derived CDR1 and CDR2 are SGHNT and YYREEE (reference sequence).

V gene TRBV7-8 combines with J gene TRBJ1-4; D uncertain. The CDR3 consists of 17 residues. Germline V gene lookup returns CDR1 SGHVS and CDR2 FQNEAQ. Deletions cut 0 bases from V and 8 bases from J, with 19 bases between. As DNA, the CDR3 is TGTGCCAGCAGCTTAGCGCGTGGTCGGGGAAGTAAGGAAAAACTGTTTTTT. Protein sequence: CASSLARGRGSKEKLFF.

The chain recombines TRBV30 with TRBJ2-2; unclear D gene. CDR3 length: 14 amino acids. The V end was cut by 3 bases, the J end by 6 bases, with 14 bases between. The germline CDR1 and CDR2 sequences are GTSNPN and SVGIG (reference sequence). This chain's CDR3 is CAWRRDEYAGELFF. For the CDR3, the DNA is TGTGCCTGGAGGAGAGACGAGTATGCCGGGGAGCTGTTTTTT.

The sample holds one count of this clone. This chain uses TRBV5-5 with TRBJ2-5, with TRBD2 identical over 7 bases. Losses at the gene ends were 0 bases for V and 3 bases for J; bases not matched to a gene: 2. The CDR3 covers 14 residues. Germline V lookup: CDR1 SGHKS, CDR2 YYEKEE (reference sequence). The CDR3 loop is CASSLVLAEETQYF. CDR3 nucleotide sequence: TGTGCCAGCAGCTTGGTTCTAGCGGAAGAGACCCAGTACTTC.